These T cell receptor beta chains were read from a single sample in a study of blood T cell repertoires in COVID-19. Generated by immunoSEQ multiplex PCR, the TCRdb table keeps only in-frame clones and is missing some. The table shows nearly 200,000 clones, with 80% to 90% occurring only once. The sample consisted of peripheral blood. The source of these receptors is a woman between 65 and 79 years old with active or convalescent COVID-19. CDR3s include the opening cysteine and the closing phenylalanine or tryptophan. Where a row states a size, it is once, few, many or the class of an expanded clone; other rows omit it.

clone size | CDR3 length | J gene | V gene | CDR3 protein
- | 15 | TRBJ2-7 | TRBV5-4 | CASSAPGTSIYEQYF
- | 13 | TRBJ2-2 | TRBV29-1 | CSVRTSVGGELFF
- | 14 | TRBJ2-7 | TRBV4-1 | CASSQAGGGYEQYF
once | 19 | TRBJ2-7 | TRBV23-1 | CASSQPRCSGRVSSYEQYF
- | 13 | TRBJ2-5 | TRBV29-1 | CSAPTTYIGTQYF
- | 16 | TRBJ2-5 | TRBV19 | CASSSLGQGPQETQYF
- | 14 | TRBJ2-7 | TRBV5-1 | CASSRGPNSYEQYF
- | 9 | TRBJ1-2 | TRBV27 | CNQGRGYTF
- | 17 | TRBJ2-6 | TRBV11-3 | CASSKDRGGSGANVLTF
- | 15 | TRBJ2-1 | TRBV6-6 | CASSSSGVSYNEQFF
- | 14 | TRBJ2-5 | TRBV5-4 | CASRHQGFQETQYF
- | 15 | TRBJ2-6 | TRBV24-1 | CATSDARAGANVLTF
- | 16 | TRBJ1-1 | TRBV9 | CASSVGDRGTNTEAFF
- | 15 | TRBJ1-1 | TRBV20-1 | CSASPGTQGPHEAFF
once | 12 | TRBJ2-7 | TRBV7-9 | CASSKDRYEQYF
- | 15 | TRBJ1-2 | TRBV19 | CASSALGQGAHGYTF
once | 15 | TRBJ2-3 | TRBV13 | CASSLSAGGTDTQYF
- | 14 | TRBJ2-3 | TRBV2 | CASKGTSSSDTQYF
- | 13 | TRBJ1-1 | TRBV19 | CASREDRATGGFF
- | 17 | TRBJ2-2 | TRBV9 | CASSVWGRRENTGELFF
- | 15 | TRBJ2-1 | TRBV9 | CASSLGTSGYNEQFF
few | 14 | TRBJ2-1 | TRBV15 | CATSRGRGYNEQFF
- | 15 | TRBJ1-4 | TRBV7-9 | CASSLRTQGYEKLFF
- | 14 | TRBJ2-5 | TRBV7-3 | CASSPSGSRETQYF
few | 15 | TRBJ1-5 | TRBV4-1 | CASSPQGGGNQPQHF
few | 15 | TRBJ2-2 | TRBV19 | CASSLRQGYTGELFF
- | 16 | TRBJ2-1 | TRBV5-5 | CASSRGLAGTYNEQFF
- | 15 | TRBJ1-4 | TRBV3-1/TRBV3-2 | CASSQGGGTNEKLFF
once | 16 | TRBJ2-5 | TRBV6-6 | CASSYSGLAGGETQYF
few | 17 | TRBJ2-7 | TRBV3-1/TRBV3-2 | CASSQDPAGLAGAEQYF
- | 13 | TRBJ1-3 | TRBV29-1 | CSVAGGTGNTIYF
- | 15 | TRBJ2-3 | TRBV9 | CASSAKGVGTDTQYF
- | 15 | TRBJ1-2 | TRBV14 | CASSQVIGGSYGYTF
- | 16 | TRBJ2-1 | TRBV9 | CASSVVPGGRAGEQFF
- | 16 | TRBJ1-2 | TRBV9 | CASSVVSLTGTGGYTF
- | 13 | TRBJ1-2 | TRBV11-2 | CASSLGQNYGYTF
- | 14 | TRBJ2-3 | TRBV29-1 | CSVNPGQGPDTQYF
- | 16 | TRBJ2-7 | TRBV7-9 | CASSEPDGGTSYEQYF
- | 15 | TRBJ2-3 | TRBV18 | CASSPGTGYTDTQYF
- | 15 | TRBJ1-2 | TRBV5-4 | CASSLQDRGGIGYTF
- | 15 | TRBJ2-5 | TRBV6-1 | CASSEHLRGQETQYF
- | 14 | TRBJ2-7 | TRBV28 | CASSSPTGPYEQYF
- | 16 | TRBJ2-1 | TRBV4-1 | CPTSQVGAGGDHEQFF
once | 15 | TRBJ2-1 | TRBV2 | CASRTTGVASGEQFF
- | 13 | TRBJ1-1 | TRBV6-4 | CASSEFGGREAFF
- | 15 | TRBJ2-2 | TRBV19 | CASSMTTANTGELFF
- | 14 | TRBJ2-1 | TRBV6-5 | CASSRRGAYNEQFF
- | 17 | TRBJ2-7 | TRBV29-1 | CSVESGLAGAGFGEQYF
- | 17 | TRBJ2-1 | TRBV6-2/TRBV6-3 | CASSYPPSRKKVDEQFF
- | 18 | TRBJ2-1 | TRBV24-1 | CATSDLGLAGGGSNEQFF
- | 15 | TRBJ1-2 | TRBV11-3 | CASSLREGWGYGYTF
- | 14 | TRBJ2-3 | TRBV5-1 | CASSTKGGADTQYF
- | 16 | TRBJ2-1 | TRBV7-2 | CASSSSNPRWPNEQFF
- | 14 | TRBJ1-2 | TRBV21-1 | CASSGQVRPGGYTF
- | 14 | TRBJ1-2 | TRBV29-1 | CSVEDLSSGYGYTF
- | 16 | TRBJ2-6 | TRBV12-5 | CASGSGTGTGANVLTF
once | 16 | TRBJ2-1 | TRBV7-2 | CASSFGTSGSYNEQFF
- | 15 | TRBJ2-5 | TRBV6-5 | CASRPLGTSPETQYF
- | 11 | TRBJ1-4 | TRBV2 | CASSPDSELFF
- | 13 | TRBJ1-4 | TRBV5-1 | CASSIGGGEKLFF